This T cell receptor (beta chain) came from a study of shared clonotypes between healthy human individuals. TCRdb keeps only in-frame clones here, not all; method: immunoSEQ multiplex PCR. The sample holds about 2,100,000 clones, approximately 94% seen once. Cells designated naive CD8 were CD45RO-negative and were positively selected for CCR7, with terminally differentiated effector memory CD45RA+ cells excluded. V was clipped by 6 bases and J by 2 bases, with 13 bases between them. The germline V gene has CDR1 MDHEN and CDR2 SYDVKM. The length of the CDR3 is 14 residues. Sequenced input: naive CD8+ T cells from PBMCs. This chain uses TRBV28 with TRBJ1-2; the D is unclear. The receptor was isolated from a man younger than 35 in good health. Some clones in this sample may be carry-over from other donors' samples. The CDR3: CASSHGLANYGYTF. CDR3 DNA: TGTGCCAGCAGCCACGGACTGGCGAACTATGGCTACACCTTC.